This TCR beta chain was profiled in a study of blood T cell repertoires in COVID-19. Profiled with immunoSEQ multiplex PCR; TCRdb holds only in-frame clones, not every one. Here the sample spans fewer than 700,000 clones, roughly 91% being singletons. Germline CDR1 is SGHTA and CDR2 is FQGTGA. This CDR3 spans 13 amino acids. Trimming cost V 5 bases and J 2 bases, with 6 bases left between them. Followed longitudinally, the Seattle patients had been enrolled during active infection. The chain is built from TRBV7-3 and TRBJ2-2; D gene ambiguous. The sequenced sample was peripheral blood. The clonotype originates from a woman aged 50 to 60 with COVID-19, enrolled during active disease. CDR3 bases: TGTGCCAGCAGCCGTTTTAACACCGGGGAGCTGTTTTTT. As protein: CASSRFNTGELFF.